One sample yielded the 22 T cell receptor beta chains listed below, sequenced in a study of T cells in Graves' hyperthyroidism and ophthalmopathy. RNA transcripts yielded amplified TCR beta CDR3 regions. HTBI primers drove first-round RT-PCR of the TCR CDR3. MiXCR, applied by TCRdb to the multiplex PCR reads, yields one record per CDR3 protein. The sample has a few hundred thousand distinct CDR3 sequences, around 15% seen once. The sample was blood. Every receptor here comes from a middle-aged woman with Graves' ophthalmopathy.

This clonotype occurred many times. The chain uses TRBV30 and TRBJ2-3; 14 positions agree with TRBD2. The germline CDR1 and CDR2 sequences are GTSNPN and SVGIG (reference sequence). With 2 bases clipped from V and 1 base from J, the junction kept 5 bases outside the gene matches. The CDR3 totals 17 residues. The CDR3 bases are TGTGCCTGGAGTTCCGGGACTAGCGGGGGCCGCACAGATACGCAGTATTTT. Amino acid sequence: CAWSSGTSGGRTDTQYF.

This clonotype was observed many times. The rearrangement links TRBV2 to TRBJ2-7, with D possibly called TRBD1 or TRBD2 (5 bases each). With 3 bases removed from V and 2 bases from J, the gap between germline ends came to 8 bases. Germline V gene data show CDR1 as SNHLY and CDR2 as FYNNEI. This CDR3 region has 13 residues. The CDR3 loop reads CASSDQGAYEQYF. Written as DNA, the CDR3 is TGTGCCAGCAGTGATCAGGGAGCCTACGAGCAGTACTTC.

The chain links TRBV3-1 to TRBJ2-1; TRBD2 agrees at 8 bases. This CDR3 has 15 residues. CDR1 LGHDT and CDR2 YNNKEL come from the germline V gene (reference sequence). After removal of 0 bases from V and 9 bases from J, the junction contained 7 bases not matched to a gene. In DNA, the CDR3 is TGTGCCAGCAGCCAAGAATCACTAGCGGAACCTGAGCAGTTCTTC. It is translated as CASSQESLAEPEQFF.

To note about this clonotype: One junction end disagrees with the germline gene, perhaps due to a read error. The V and J genes are TRBV30 and TRBJ1-3; D unresolved. CDR3 size: 15 residues. The germline CDR1 and CDR2 sequences are GTSNPN and SVGIG (reference sequence). CDR3 nucleotides: TGTGCCTGGAGTGGGGCAGCTTCCCTTGGAAACACCATGTATTTT. Its translation: CAWSGAASLGNTMYF. Supplemented by reference TRBV30 and TRBJ1-3, the full variable domain reads SQTIHQWPATLVQPVGSPLSLECTVEGTSNPNLYWYRQAAGRGLQLLFYSVGIGQISSEVPQNLSASRPQDRQFILSSKKLLLSDSGFYLCAWSGAASLGNTMYFGEGSWLTVV.

This clonotype was seen only a few times. The chain recombines TRBV11-2 with TRBJ2-2; TRBD2 matches at 7 bases. V was clipped by 3 bases and J by 0 bases; unmatched bases: 4. The CDR3 is 16 residues long. Germline CDR1 SGHAT, CDR2 FQNNGV. The CDR3 loop reads CASSFSSGSNTGELFF. The CDR3 DNA follows: TGTGCCAGCAGCTTCTCTAGCGGTTCGAACACCGGGGAGCTGTTTTTT.

This clonotype was seen only a few times. V is TRBV30 and J is TRBJ2-3, with no clear D. CDR3 length equals 13 residues. Germline loops: CDR1 GTSNPN, CDR2 SVGIG (reference sequence). Trimming cost V 7 bases and J 4 bases, with 15 bases left between them. CDR3 sequence reads: CASDKSVSDTQYF. As DNA, the CDR3 is TGTGCCTCGGATAAAAGTGTCTCAGATACGCAGTATTTT.

Only a few counts were recorded for this clonotype. Being one base from a much bigger clone, this may be a read error. V gene TRBV30 combines with J gene TRBJ1-1; the D is unclear. The CDR3 spans 16 residues. Trimming removed 1 base from V and 0 bases from J, with 15 bases in between. Germline CDR1 and CDR2: GTSNPN and SVGIG (reference sequence). As DNA, the CDR3 is TGTGCCTGGAGTGCACAATATAACAATTTGAACACTGAAGCTTTCTTT. It is translated as CAWSAQYNNLNTEAFF.

A few counts support this clonotype. The genes are TRBV4-1 and TRBJ1-1, with a tentative D call TRBD1 (5 bases). The CDR3 runs to 13 residues. The V gene lost 4 bases and the J gene lost 4 bases, with 10 bases spanning the gap. The germline V gene has CDR1 MGHRA and CDR2 YSYEKL. The CDR3: CASSRGDATEAFF. The CDR3 DNA is TGCGCCAGCAGCCGAGGGGATGCCACTGAAGCTTTCTTT.

A few counts support this clonotype. The chain combines TRBV9 with TRBJ1-2; possibly TRBD1 for D (5 bases). This CDR3 comprises 14 residues. Per the germline V gene, CDR1 is SGDLS and CDR2 is YYNGEE. Trimming cost V 3 bases and J 5 bases, with 14 bases left between them. The chain's CDR3 is CASSALGGGYGYTF. For the CDR3, the DNA is TGTGCCAGCAGCGCCCTTGGCGGGGGATATGGCTACACCTTC.

The chain has TRBV7-9 and TRBJ2-1; D remains unclear. From germline, CDR1 is SEHNR and CDR2 FQNEAQ (reference sequence). V was shortened by 5 bases and J by 9 bases, with 11 bases between the two germline ends. The CDR3 runs 12 residues. The CDR3 loop is CASSAKAFEQFF. CDR3 nucleotides: TGTGCCAGCAGCGCAAAGGCTTTTGAGCAGTTCTTC.

This clonotype was found a few times. CDR3 sequence: CASSPQGASHNEQFF. The CDR3 region has the DNA TGCGCCAGCAGCCCCCAGGGGGCGTCCCACAATGAGCAGTTCTTC. The J gene is TRBJ2-1, the V gene TRBV5-1; TRBD1 aligns across 8 bases. The germline V gene encodes CDR1 SGHRS and CDR2 YFSETQ. J gave up 5 bases and V 4 bases, and 8 bases lay outside the gene matches. The CDR3 contains 15 residues. Filled out from reference TRBV5-1 and TRBJ2-1, the complete variable domain reads KAGVTQTPRYLIKTRGQQVTLSCSPISGHRSVSWYQQTPGQGLQFLFEYFSETQRNKGNFPGRFSGRQFSNSRSEMNVSTLELGDSALYLCASSPQGASHNEQFFGPGTRLTVL.

This clonotype came up many times. The V call is TRBV14, the J call TRBJ2-7; D is ambiguous. The germline gives CDR1 SGHDN, CDR2 FVKESK. Trimming shortened V by 0 bases and J by 3 bases, and 15 bases separated the two germline ends. This CDR3 is 16 amino acids long. The CDR3 loop reads CASSQDRTKRGYEQYF. The CDR3 nucleotides are TGTGCCAGCAGCCAAGATAGAACTAAACGAGGCTACGAGCAGTACTTC.

The genes are TRBV12-3 or TRBV12-4 and TRBJ1-5; D gene ambiguous. CDR3 length equals 14 residues. V was shortened by 3 bases and J by 1 base, with 7 bases between the two germline ends. CDR3 bases: TGTGCCAGCAGTTTCTTCAGGAGCAATCAGCCCCAGCATTTT. Encoded protein: CASSFFRSNQPQHF.

This clonotype showed up many times. The chain recombines TRBV20-1 with TRBJ2-1; D perhaps matches TRBD2 (6 bases). CDR3 size: 16 residues. Germline values: CDR1 DFQATT, CDR2 SNEGSKA (reference sequence). The V gene lost 5 bases and the J gene lost 7 bases, with 24 bases spanning the gap. CDR3 sequence (DNA): TGCAGTGCTTTGGGGCCCATAGCGGATGTCCGGAATGAGCAGTTCTTC. Translating it yields CSALGPIADVRNEQFF.

The chain combines TRBV12-3 or TRBV12-4 with TRBJ1-1; D gene ambiguous. The CDR3 length is 12 residues. V was trimmed by 3 bases and J by 6 bases, leaving 8 bases between them. CDR3 bases: TGTGCCAGCAGTTTCTGGGTTGCTGAAGCTTTCTTT. This gives the protein CASSFWVAEAFF.

This clonotype came up many times. This chain joins TRBV2 and TRBJ1-1; D is unclear. The germline CDR1 and CDR2 sequences are SNHLY and FYNNEI. The CDR3 loop spans 14 amino acids. V was cut by 6 bases and J by 1 base, with 12 bases left in between. CDR3 residues: CASSGLIGNTEAFF. CDR3 in DNA: TGTGCCAGCAGCGGTTTGATAGGGAACACTGAAGCTTTCTTT.

The table lists this clonotype with many counts. V is TRBV18 and J is TRBJ2-3; D unresolved. The CDR3 covers 13 residues. Germline V CDR1 and CDR2: KGHSH, LQKENI. Deletions cut 0 bases from V and 2 bases from J, with 3 bases between. The CDR3 reads CASSPPATDTQYF. The CDR3 DNA is TGTGCCAGCTCACCACCGGCCACAGATACGCAGTATTTT.

This clonotype was picked up a small number of times. As DNA, the CDR3 is TGCAGCGTTTTGCCGAGGGGTAATTCCTACGAGCAGTACTTC. Translating it yields CSVLPRGNSYEQYF. The V gene is TRBV29-1, the J gene TRBJ2-7; either TRBD1 or TRBD2 may supply D (5 bases each). Germline CDR1 SQVTM, CDR2 ANQGSEA. The CDR3 spans 14 residues. V was trimmed by 5 bases and J by 1 base, leaving 15 bases between them.

This clonotype appeared many times. V and J are TRBV20-1 and TRBJ2-7; weak D call: TRBD2 (6 bases). The CDR3 spans 15 residues. Germline CDR1 and CDR2: DFQATT and SNEGSKA (reference sequence). Trimming stripped 1 base from V and 0 bases from J, with 13 bases between. The CDR3 sequence is CSARAGGTSSYEQYF. CDR3 sequence (DNA): TGCAGTGCTAGAGCGGGCGGGACGAGCTCCTACGAGCAGTACTTC.

This clonotype appeared many times. The chain has TRBV28 and TRBJ1-4, with D perhaps TRBD1 (5 bases). Germline lookup yields CDR1 MDHEN and CDR2 SYDVKM. V gave up 6 bases and J gave up 4 bases, with 18 bases separating them. The CDR3 is 16 amino acids. CDR3 DNA: TGTGCCAGCAGCGCCACGAGGGGCTTGGGTAATGAAAAACTGTTTTTT. Its protein is CASSATRGLGNEKLFF.

This clonotype was counted many times. The chain uses TRBV6-1 and TRBJ2-3; possibly TRBD1 or TRBD2 for D (5 bases each). Germline loops: CDR1 MNHNS, CDR2 SASEGT. CDR3 length: 17 amino acids. Trimming shortened V by 6 bases and J by 6 bases, and 25 bases separated the two germline ends. The CDR3 sequence: CASSGVRGGGTGDTQYF. The DNA for the CDR3 is TGTGCCAGCAGCGGCGTGAGGGGTGGCGGAACTGGGGATACGCAGTATTTT.

A remark on this clonotype: An end of the junction differs from the germline gene, which may be a read error. This chain uses TRBV6-1 with TRBJ2-1; D not certain. Germline V gene sequence: CDR1 MNHNS, CDR2 SASEGT. This CDR3 comprises 17 residues. This CDR3 is CASSESVGVGWLNEQFF. The DNA of the CDR3 is TGCGCCAGCAGTGAGTCTGTTGGAGTGGGTTGGTTGAATGAGCAGTTCTTC.